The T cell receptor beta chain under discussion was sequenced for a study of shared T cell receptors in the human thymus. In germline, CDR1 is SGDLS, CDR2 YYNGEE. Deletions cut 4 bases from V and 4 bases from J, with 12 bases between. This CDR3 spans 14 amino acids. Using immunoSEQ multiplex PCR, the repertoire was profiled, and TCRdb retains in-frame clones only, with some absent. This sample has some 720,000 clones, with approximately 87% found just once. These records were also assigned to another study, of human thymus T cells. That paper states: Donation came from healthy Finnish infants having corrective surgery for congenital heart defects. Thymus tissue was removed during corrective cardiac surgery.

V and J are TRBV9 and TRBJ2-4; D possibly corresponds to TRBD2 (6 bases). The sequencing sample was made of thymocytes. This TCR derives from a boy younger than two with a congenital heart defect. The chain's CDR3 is CASSPSTSKNIQYF. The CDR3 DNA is TGTGCCAGCAGCCCCTCGACTAGTAAAAACATTCAGTACTTC.